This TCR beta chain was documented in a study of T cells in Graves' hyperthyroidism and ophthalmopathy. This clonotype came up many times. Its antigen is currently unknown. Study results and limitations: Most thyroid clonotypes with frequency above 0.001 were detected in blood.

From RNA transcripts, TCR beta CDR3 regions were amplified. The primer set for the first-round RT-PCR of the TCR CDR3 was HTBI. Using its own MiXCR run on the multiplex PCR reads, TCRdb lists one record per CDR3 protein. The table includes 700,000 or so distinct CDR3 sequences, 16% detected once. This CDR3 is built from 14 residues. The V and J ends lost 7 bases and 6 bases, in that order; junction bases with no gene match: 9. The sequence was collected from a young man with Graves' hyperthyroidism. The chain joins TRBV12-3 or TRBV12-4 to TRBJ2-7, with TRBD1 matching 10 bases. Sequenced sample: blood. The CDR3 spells CASTDRGPTGEQYF. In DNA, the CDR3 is TGTGCCAGCACCGACAGGGGGCCCACCGGCGAGCAGTACTTC.